A single sample gave rise to the 28 T cell receptor beta chains below, sequenced in a study of shared clonotypes between healthy human individuals. Naive-designated CD8 cells lacked CD45RO, were positively enriched for CCR7, and omitted terminally differentiated effector memory CD45RA+ cells. The repertoire was sequenced with immunoSEQ multiplex PCR; TCRdb's copy has only in-frame clones and lacks some. The sample lists fewer than 700,000 clones, 95% occurring once. Source material: naive CD8+ T cells sorted from blood. These receptors originate from a woman aged 25 to 39 in good health.

For this clone: Other DNA sequences in this sample translate to the same CDR3. The rearrangement uses TRBV7-6 and TRBJ1-3; no clear D. Trimming took off 8 bases at V and 4 bases at J, with 6 bases between the two ends. Germline CDR1 reads SGHVS; CDR2 reads FNYEAQ. The CDR3 totals 11 residues. The CDR3 DNA reads TGTGCCAGCGGATTGGGAAACACCATATATTTT. Residues: CASGLGNTIYF.

The rearrangement uses TRBV19 and TRBJ2-1, with TRBD2 matching 9 bases. After removal of 8 bases from V and 6 bases from J, the junction contained 8 bases not matched to a gene. Per the germline V gene, CDR1 is LNHDA and CDR2 is SQIVND (reference sequence). The CDR3 runs to 14 residues. The CDR3 DNA reads TGTGCCAGTGGGCTAGCGGGACCCATCAATGAGCAGTTCTTC. Its protein is CASGLAGPINEQFF.

V is TRBV29-1 and J is TRBJ1-1, with TRBD1 as a possible D gene (6 bases). V was clipped by 3 bases and J by 2 bases, with 13 bases between them. This CDR3 contains 14 residues. CDR1 and CDR2 (germline): SQVTM, ANQGSEA. CDR3 amino acids: CSVDGGSGNTEAFF. CDR3 DNA: TGCAGCGTTGACGGGGGCTCAGGAAACACTGAAGCTTTCTTT.

The chain has TRBV2 and TRBJ2-7, with D hard to call. CDR1 is SNHLY and CDR2 is FYNNEI in the germline V gene. The CDR3 extends over 13 amino acids. Between the trimmed V and J ends, which lost 0 bases and 4 bases, there was a span of 7 bases. The CDR3 sequence: CASSEAKMYEQYF. The CDR3 DNA reads TGTGCCAGCAGTGAAGCGAAAATGTACGAGCAGTACTTC.

The rearrangement joins TRBV6-6 to TRBJ2-1; D might be TRBD1 (6 bases). The CDR3 loop spans 16 amino acids. The V and J ends lost 7 bases and 0 bases respectively, with 16 bases between them. Looked up from germline, CDR1 is MNHNY and CDR2 is SVGAGI (reference sequence). Written as DNA, the CDR3 is TGTGCCAGCACCAGGGGAGACCCGAGCTCCTACAATGAGCAGTTCTTC. This codes for CASTRGDPSSYNEQFF.

This chain links TRBV28 with TRBJ2-7; D call uncertain. Trimming stripped 7 bases from V and 5 bases from J, with 21 bases between. Per germline, CDR1 MDHEN and CDR2 SYDVKM. The CDR3 has 15 residues. Here the CDR3 reads CASTQGPYGVHEQYF. In DNA, the CDR3 is TGTGCCAGCACCCAAGGCCCCTACGGAGTGCACGAGCAGTACTTC.

V usage is TRBV27 and J usage is TRBJ2-7; 14 bases are shared with TRBD2. In germline, CDR1 is MNHEY, CDR2 SMNVEV (reference sequence). This CDR3 comprises 16 residues. V lost 7 bases to trimming and J lost 7 bases; unmatched junction nucleotides: 12. The CDR3 bases are TGTGCCAGCACTCCAACCCCGGGACTAGCGGGAGCTGAGCAGTACTTC. Translating it yields CASTPTPGLAGAEQYF.

This chain connects TRBV11-2 to TRBJ2-7, with 7 bases that match TRBD2. The germline CDR1 and CDR2 sequences are SGHAT and FQNNGV. After removal of 3 bases from V and 2 bases from J, the junction contained 4 bases not matched to a gene. The CDR3 length is 14 residues. In DNA, the CDR3 is TGTGCCAGCAGCTTGAGCGGGACGACCTACGAGCAGTACTTC. This codes for CASSLSGTTYEQYF. Full variable domain (remainder filled in from reference TRBV11-2 and TRBJ2-7): EAGVAQSPRYKIIEKRQSVAFWCNPISGHATLYWYQQILGQGPKLLIQFQNNGVVDDSQLPKDRFSAERLKGVDSTLKIQPAKLEDSAVYLCASSLSGTTYEQYFGPGTRLTVT.

This sequence joins TRBV29-1 and TRBJ1-1, with D perhaps TRBD1 (6 bases). Germline CDR1 is SQVTM and CDR2 is ANQGSEA. V was cut by 2 bases and J by 6 bases, with 16 bases left in between. The CDR3 contains 14 residues. CDR3 sequence reads: CSVESGEFRAEAFF. The CDR3 DNA is TGCAGCGTTGAATCAGGGGAGTTTCGCGCTGAAGCTTTCTTT.

In this sample, this clone turned up once. The genes are TRBV13 and TRBJ2-7; maybe TRBD2 (6 bases). This CDR3 comprises 13 residues. Germline CDR1 PRHDT, CDR2 FYEKMQ (reference sequence). The ends were cut back, 2 bases at V and 2 bases at J, with 7 bases in the middle. The CDR3 here is CASSLSGAYEQYF. CDR3 nucleotide sequence: TGTGCCAGCAGCTTATCGGGAGCCTACGAGCAGTACTTC.

J is TRBJ2-7 and V is TRBV7-9; D not resolved. The V end lost 5 bases, the J end lost 7 bases, and 18 bases lay between the germline ends. The CDR3 contains 14 residues. Germline assignment: CDR1 SEHNR and CDR2 FQNEAQ (reference sequence). The CDR3 loop reads CASSGRALVGEQYF. The CDR3 region has the DNA TGTGCCAGCAGCGGCCGGGCCCTCGTAGGGGAGCAGTACTTC.

The chain is built from TRBV11-2 and TRBJ2-7; D unresolved. Deletions cut 3 bases from V and 0 bases from J, with 3 bases between. Germline CDR1 reads SGHAT; CDR2 reads FQNNGV. This CDR3 spans 12 amino acids. DNA for the CDR3: TGTGCCAGCAGCTTCGCCTCCTACGAGCAGTACTTC. It is translated as CASSFASYEQYF.

The V and J genes are TRBV28 and TRBJ2-7; D unclear. The germline CDR1 and CDR2 sequences are MDHEN and SYDVKM. The CDR3 sequence is 15 residues long. V lost 3 bases, J lost 4 bases, and 16 bases lay in between. The CDR3 loop is CASSFTHPQTYEQYF. The DNA for the CDR3 is TGTGCCAGCAGTTTTACCCACCCCCAAACTTACGAGCAGTACTTC.

The rearrangement uses TRBV28 and TRBJ1-4; 7 bases are a match to TRBD1. The germline V gene has CDR1 MDHEN and CDR2 SYDVKM. V was clipped by 6 bases and J by 6 bases; unmatched bases: 4. The length of the CDR3 is 13 residues. Written as DNA, the CDR3 is TGTGCCAGCAGCCGACAGGGATATGAAAAACTGTTTTTT. The encoded protein is CASSRQGYEKLFF. Based on the CDR3 plus reference TRBV28 and TRBJ1-4, the full variable domain is DVKVTQSSRYLVKRTGEKVFLECVQDMDHENMFWYRQDPGLGLRLIYFSYDVKMKEKGDIPEGYSVSREKKERFSLILESASTNQTSMYLCASSRQGYEKLFFGSGTQLSVL.

The V and J genes are TRBV7-5 and TRBJ2-7. TRBV7-5 is a pseudogene segment. The CDR3 runs to 13 residues. The CDR3 sequence is CASSLIGWHEQYF. The CDR3 DNA sequence: TGTGCCAGCAGCTTAATAGGGTGGCACGAGCAGTACTTC.

V gene TRBV10-2 combines with J gene TRBJ1-3; no clear D. This CDR3 has 14 residues. The V gene's germline CDR1 is WSHSY and CDR2 SAAADI. V lost 2 bases and J lost 0, with 5 bases in between. In DNA form, the CDR3 reads TGCGCCAGCAGTGAGCGGAGCTCTGGAAACACCATATATTTT. Amino acid sequence: CASSERSSGNTIYF.

The chain has TRBV5-1 and TRBJ2-7; 7 nucleotides line up with TRBD1. J lost 0 bases, V lost 0 bases, and 3 bases had no gene match. CDR1 is SGHRS and CDR2 is YFSETQ in the germline V gene. The CDR3 loop spans 15 amino acids. In nucleotides, the CDR3 is TGCGCCAGCAGCTTGGGGTCAGGGGGCTCCTACGAGCAGTACTTC. This translates into CASSLGSGGSYEQYF.

The chain links TRBV19 to TRBJ1-1; D ambiguous. The CDR3 consists of 13 residues. V lost 2 bases and J 3 bases, leaving 7 bases between the germline ends. Germline loops: CDR1 LNHDA, CDR2 SQIVND (reference sequence). In DNA, the CDR3 is TGTGCCAGTAGTATATTCCTGGACACTGAAGCTTTCTTT. It translates to CASSIFLDTEAFF.

The chain carries TRBV29-1 and TRBJ2-5; 10 bases are shared with TRBD2. The DNA end is a closer match to TRBJ2-7, so the J assignment may be wrong. The CDR3 runs 13 residues. Per the germline V gene, CDR1 is SQVTM and CDR2 is ANQGSEA. This chain's CDR3 is CSVGPSGSAEQYF. The CDR3 nucleotides read TGCAGCGTTGGACCTAGCGGGAGCGCCGAGCAGTACTTC.

V gene TRBV7-9 combines with J gene TRBJ2-5, with TRBD1 matching 8 bases. The V and J ends lost 3 bases and 0 bases, in that order; junction bases with no gene match: 6. The germline CDR1 and CDR2 sequences are SEHNR and FQNEAQ (reference sequence). The CDR3 consists of 16 residues. Here the CDR3 DNA reads TGTGCCAGCAGCTTGCCGGGACAGGAGGACCAAGAGACCCAGTACTTC. This sequence encodes CASSLPGQEDQETQYF.

The chain links TRBV5-6 to TRBJ2-7, with D perhaps matching TRBD2 (6 bases). The CDR3 length is 14 residues. CDR1 SGHDT and CDR2 YYEEEE come from the germline V gene. Trimming removed 0 bases at V and 4 bases at J, with 11 bases between. The CDR3 protein is CASSLGAGSYEQYF. For the CDR3, the DNA is TGTGCCAGCAGCTTGGGGGCGGGGAGTTACGAGCAGTACTTC.

V is TRBV11-2 and J is TRBJ2-5; D is possibly TRBD1 or TRBD2 (5 bases each). The V end was cut by 1 base, the J end by 1 base, with 19 bases between. CDR3 size: 18 residues. Germline V CDR1 and CDR2: SGHAT, FQNNGV. The CDR3 DNA reads TGTGCCAGCAGCTTAGTGGGGGTGGGCCCTTGGGCCCAAGAGACCCAGTACTTC. It translates to CASSLVGVGPWAQETQYF.

The V gene is TRBV4-2, the J gene TRBJ1-1; unclear D gene. CDR1 and CDR2 (germline): LGHNA, YNFKEQ. Trimming stripped 0 bases from V and 2 bases from J, with 10 bases between. CDR3 length: 15 amino acids. The CDR3 nucleotides are TGTGCCAGCAGCCAAGAGGTACCCGGTAACACTGAAGCTTTCTTT. Encoded protein: CASSQEVPGNTEAFF.

This chain connects TRBV10-2 to TRBJ2-7; D uncertain. Germline V CDR1 and CDR2: WSHSY, SAAADI. The CDR3 sequence is 14 residues long. V lost 2 bases and J lost 3, with 11 bases in between. The DNA for the CDR3 is TGCGCCAGCAGTGAGACGGGTCCCTACTACGAGCAGTACTTC. Amino acids: CASSETGPYYEQYF.

This clone was picked up a small number of times. The chain uses TRBV11-3 and TRBJ1-4, with unresolved D. Trimming took 3 bases from V and 5 from J, leaving 7 bases between them. Germline CDR1 reads SGHNT; CDR2 reads YENEEA. There are 13 residues in the CDR3. The CDR3 DNA follows: TGTGCCAGCAGCTTCTTCCGGAATGAAAAACTGTTTTTT. Translated, it gives CASSFFRNEKLFF.

The chain combines TRBV4-1 with TRBJ2-1; D call uncertain. In germline, CDR1 is MGHRA, CDR2 YSYEKL. The CDR3 totals 18 residues. V was cut by 1 base and J by 0 bases, with 16 bases left in between. CDR3 sequence reads: CASSQGPLSESSYNEQFF. CDR3 bases: TGCGCCAGCAGCCAAGGGCCATTGAGCGAGAGCTCCTACAATGAGCAGTTCTTC.

The chain is built from TRBV4-1 and TRBJ2-5; 7 nucleotides match TRBD1. The J call may not be correct, given that the DNA end is closer to TRBJ2-7. Germline CDR1 reads MGHRA; CDR2 reads YSYEKL. The CDR3 contains 16 residues. The CDR3 sequence: CASSRLGTARFYEQYF. The CDR3 nucleotides are TGCGCCAGCAGCCGCCTGGGGACAGCGCGATTCTACGAGCAGTACTTC.

A note on this clone: The sample contains more than one DNA sequence encoding this CDR3. The rearrangement uses TRBV7-9 and TRBJ2-7, with 7 nucleotides matching TRBD2. The germline CDR1 and CDR2 sequences are SEHNR and FQNEAQ (reference sequence). The CDR3 length is 14 residues. J was trimmed by 0 bases and V by 7 bases; bases with no gene match: 6. CDR3 in amino acids: CASTVAGSSYEQYF. DNA for the CDR3: TGTGCCAGCACCGTAGCGGGTAGCTCCTACGAGCAGTACTTC.